These T cell receptor beta chains were read from a single sample in a study of blood T cell repertoires in COVID-19. The table came from immunoSEQ multiplex PCR; TCRdb's copy has only in-frame clones and leaves some out. Of 110,000 to 150,000 clones in the sample, 70% to 85% were seen once. The sequencing input was peripheral blood. These receptors all come from a man in his 60s with acute or convalescent COVID-19. Both conserved end residues are part of each CDR3. A D gene is named only where the DNA matches it firmly. Only some rows state a clone size, as once, few, many or a class for expanded clones.

j_call d_call clone_size v_call cdr3_aa cdr3_nt
TRBJ2-5 - - TRBV3-1/TRBV3-2 CASRMAGAAQETQYF TGTGCCAGCAGAATGGCAGGGGCGGCGCAAGAGACCCAGTACTTC
TRBJ1-4 TRBD1 - TRBV24-1 CATSDPGTGGEKLFF TGTGCCACCAGTGATCCTGGGACAGGGGGCGAAAAACTGTTTTTT
TRBJ2-2 TRBD1 once TRBV5-1 CASSLGTGGVSTGELFF TGCGCCAGCAGCTTGGGTACAGGGGGAGTAAGCACCGGGGAGCTGTTTTTT
TRBJ1-1 - once TRBV10-3 CAITVGLPNTEAFF TGTGCCATCACCGTGGGACTGCCGAACACTGAAGCTTTCTTT
TRBJ1-2 TRBD1 few TRBV5-4 CASSPEGDRGNNYGYTF TGTGCCAGCTCCCCTGAGGGGGACAGGGGGAATAACTATGGCTACACCTTC
TRBJ1-2 TRBD1 - TRBV28 CASSWTGENGYTF TGTGCCAGCAGTTGGACAGGGGAGAACGGCTACACCTTC
TRBJ1-1 - few TRBV28 CASSLLGGRVNTEAFF TGTGCCAGCAGTTTGCTAGGAGGTCGGGTAAACACTGAAGCTTTCTTT
TRBJ2-3 TRBD2 once TRBV15 CATSDLKRGTTDTQYF TGTGCCACCAGCGACCTTAAGCGGGGGACCACAGATACGCAGTATTTT
TRBJ2-7 - - TRBV11-2 CASSSTELREQYF TGTGCCAGCAGCTCGACAGAGCTTAGGGAGCAGTACTTC
TRBJ1-3 - once TRBV7-2 CASSLQGQLSSGNTIYF TGTGCCAGCAGCTTGCAGGGACAACTAAGCTCTGGAAACACCATATATTTT
TRBJ1-1 TRBD1 - TRBV5-1 CASSSGQLEAFF TGCGCCAGCAGCTCGGGACAGCTTGAAGCTTTCTTT
TRBJ2-1 TRBD2 - TRBV5-1 CASSLTGGSGSSYNEQFF TGCGCCAGCAGCTTGACCGGGGGTAGCGGGAGCTCCTACAATGAGCAGTTCTTC
TRBJ1-1 - - TRBV11-2 CASSWGIRNTEAFF TGTGCCAGCAGCTGGGGCATACGGAACACTGAAGCTTTCTTT
TRBJ1-1 - - TRBV7-2 CASSNTLGQPEAFF TGTGCCAGCAGCAACACCCTGGGGCAGCCTGAAGCTTTCTTT
TRBJ2-5 - - TRBV7-9 CASIKAGTLEETQYF TGTGCCAGCATCAAAGCCGGGACATTAGAAGAGACCCAGTACTTC
TRBJ2-6 - - TRBV28 CASSLTVSGANVLTF TGTGCCAGCAGTTTAACAGTTTCTGGGGCCAACGTCCTGACTTTC
TRBJ2-1 TRBD2 - TRBV5-6 CASSLEGSSGSLEQFF TGTGCCAGCAGCTTGGAGGGGTCTAGCGGGAGTTTGGAGCAGTTCTTC
TRBJ1-3 TRBD1 - TRBV5-1 CASSLQGASGNTIYF TGCGCCAGCAGCTTACAGGGGGCCTCTGGAAACACCATATATTTT
TRBJ2-7 - - TRBV28 CASSPTGNDEQYF TGTGCCAGCTCCCCCACCGGGAACGACGAGCAGTACTTC
TRBJ2-7 - - TRBV28 CASRGTLYEQYF TGTGCCAGCAGGGGGACTTTGTACGAGCAGTACTTC
TRBJ2-3 - - TRBV5-6 CASSLDRGGGDTQYF TGTGCCAGCAGCCTTGACAGGGGAGGGGGAGATACGCAGTATTTT
TRBJ1-2 TRBD1 - TRBV27 CASSSNRGFSYGYTF TGTGCCAGCAGTTCCAACAGGGGATTTTCCTATGGCTACACCTTC
TRBJ1-1 - - TRBV13 CASSLVTGRVGTEAFF TGTGCCAGCAGCTTAGTAACAGGGCGTGTGGGCACTGAAGCTTTCTTT
TRBJ2-1 TRBD2 - TRBV9 CASSPRGLAGYNEQFF TGTGCCAGCAGCCCAAGAGGACTAGCGGGGTACAATGAGCAGTTCTTC
TRBJ2-1 - - TRBV6-6 CASSFVGVSDEQFF TGTGCCAGCAGTTTTGTGGGAGTCAGCGATGAGCAGTTCTTC
TRBJ2-1 TRBD2 - TRBV19 CASSIAGLAGNNEQFF TGTGCCAGTAGTATAGCAGGACTAGCGGGAAACAATGAGCAGTTCTTC
TRBJ1-1 - once TRBV28 CASSPDTEAFF TGTGCCAGCAGTCCTGACACTGAAGCTTTCTTT
TRBJ2-7 - - TRBV6-5 CASSSAGGLGEQYF TGTGCCAGCAGTTCCGCCGGTGGACTCGGGGAGCAGTACTTC
TRBJ2-1 - - TRBV4-2 CASSLADNNNEQFF TGTGCCAGCAGCCTAGCGGACAATAACAATGAGCAGTTCTTC
TRBJ1-3 - - TRBV18 CASSSNRVLGNTIYF TGTGCCAGCTCATCAAACAGGGTCCTTGGAAACACCATATATTTT
TRBJ1-2 TRBD1 - TRBV5-1 CASTASQGQEGYTF TGCGCCAGCACCGCTAGTCAGGGACAGGAAGGCTACACCTTC
TRBJ1-2 - - TRBV7-2 CASSLGGGGYTF TGTGCCAGCAGCCTCGGAGGCGGTGGCTACACCTTC